These T cell receptor beta chains were read from a single sample in a study of cytomegalovirus exposure and HLA in healthy donors. This table comes from immunoSEQ multiplex PCR, and its TCRdb copy is limited to in-frame clones, with some not included. This sample has roughly 200,000 clones, with around three quarters found just once. The sample was PBMCs. The source of these receptors is a man aged 35 to 55 in good health and CMV-seronegative. The CDR3 runs from the conserved cysteine through the conserved F or W. D genes are given only for firm matches. Clone sizes are given selectively: once, few, many, or a class where the clone is expanded.

v_call	j_call	d_call	clone_size	cdr3_nt	cdr3_aa
TRBV5-8	TRBJ1-2	-	-	TGTGCCAGCAGCTTGGACGGTGACTCTAACTATGGCTACACCTTT	CASSLDGDSNYGYTF
TRBV7-2	TRBJ1-3	-	few	TGTGCCAGCAGCCGAACCACAGGGTCCTCTGGAAACACCATATATTTT	CASSRTTGSSGNTIYF
TRBV7-2	TRBJ2-5	-	once	TGTGCCAGCAGCTTACGGGTTCTGGAGACCCAGTACTTC	CASSLRVLETQYF
TRBV5-1	TRBJ2-4	-	-	TGCGCCAGCAGCTTGGGGGGCGGGGACATTCAGTACTTC	CASSLGGGDIQYF
TRBV6-1	TRBJ1-2	TRBD1	-	TGTGCCAGCAGGGAGGGGACAGGGACGTACTATGGCTACACCTTC	CASREGTGTYYGYTF
TRBV5-1	TRBJ2-2	TRBD2	-	TGCGCCAGCAGCGGCCAGACTAGCGGGGCCCTCACCGGGGAGCTGTTTTTT	CASSGQTSGALTGELFF
TRBV5-5	TRBJ2-1	TRBD1	few	TGTGCCAGCAGCCCCGGACAGGGGGGTTCCTACAATGAGCAGTTCTTC	CASSPGQGGSYNEQFF
TRBV29-1	TRBJ2-3	-	few	TGCAGCGTTCTGCAGGATCCAAAGGATACGCAGTATTTT	CSVLQDPKDTQYF
TRBV6-1	TRBJ1-6	TRBD1	few	TGTGCCAGCAGACCTAGGACAGGGATTAATTCACCCCTCCACTTT	CASRPRTGINSPLHF
TRBV15	TRBJ1-2	-	-	TGTGCCACCAGCGAAAGGTCGGGCTATGGCTACACCTTC	CATSERSGYGYTF
TRBV5-6	TRBJ2-7	TRBD1	-	TGTGCCAGCAGCCGAGACAGGGGGCGTTGGTACGAGCAGTACTTC	CASSRDRGRWYEQYF
TRBV6-6	TRBJ1-2	TRBD1	-	TGTGCCAGCAGAACCACAGGGGACGGCTACACCTTC	CASRTTGDGYTF
TRBV5-1	TRBJ1-1	-	-	TGCGCCAGCAGCTTGGTCTCAGGGATGAACACTGAAGCTTTCTTT	CASSLVSGMNTEAFF
TRBV7-2	TRBJ2-1	TRBD2	-	TGTGCCAGCAGCTTTTCCGGGACTAGCGGTTTTAGCAATGAGCAGTTCTTC	CASSFSGTSGFSNEQFF
TRBV30	TRBJ2-3	TRBD1	-	TGTGCCTGGACCGCCCGGACAGGGTCAACAGATACGCAGTATTTT	CAWTARTGSTDTQYF
TRBV29-1	TRBJ1-2	-	once	TGCAGCGTTGCTACGGGAGTTAACTATGGCTACACCTTC	CSVATGVNYGYTF
TRBV2	TRBJ2-7	TRBD1	-	TGTGCCAGCAGGGGGGACAGGGGTTCCTACGAGCAGTACTTC	CASRGDRGSYEQYF
TRBV7-9	TRBJ1-2	TRBD1	-	TGTGCCAGCAGCCCTATACTCGGGACAGGGCGCGATGGCTACACCTTC	CASSPILGTGRDGYTF
TRBV19	TRBJ1-2	-	-	TGTGCCAGTAGTATGTTGGAGGAACATACTCTCCATGGCTACACCTTC	CASSMLEEHTLHGYTF
TRBV7-9	TRBJ1-3	-	-	TGTGCCAGCAGCTCACCCGGGTCTAACTCTGGAAACACCATATATTTT	CASSSPGSNSGNTIYF
TRBV7-6	TRBJ2-5	-	-	TGTGCCAGCAGCTTAGAGGGGGTTGGGACACAAGAGACCCAGTACTTC	CASSLEGVGTQETQYF
TRBV7-2	TRBJ1-6	TRBD1	-	TGTGCCAGCAGCTTTCTCCGGGACAGGGGATGGAATTCACCCCTCCACTTT	CASSFLRDRGWNSPLHF
TRBV5-4	TRBJ2-7	TRBD2	-	TGTGCCAGCAGCCAGAGGACTAGCGGGGGCTACGAGCAGTACTTC	CASSQRTSGGYEQYF
TRBV25-1	TRBJ1-1	-	-	TGTGCCAGCAGTGAATATGGGGGGGGTACTGAAGCTTTCTTT	CASSEYGGGTEAFF
TRBV6-6	TRBJ1-4	TRBD1	-	TGTGCCAGCAGGCCATCAACAGGGGGGAGTGAAAAACTGTTTTTT	CASRPSTGGSEKLFF
TRBV11-2	TRBJ1-4	-	once	TGTGCCAGCAGCTTTGGGGCAAATGAAAAACTGTTTTTT	CASSFGANEKLFF
TRBV9	TRBJ2-1	TRBD2	-	TGTGCCAGCAGCGTACTAGCGGGGACCGCGAGGAATGAGCAGTTCTTC	CASSVLAGTARNEQFF
TRBV4-3	TRBJ2-3	-	-	TGCGCCAGCAGCCAAGGCACTAGCAGCGCAGATACGCAGTATTTT	CASSQGTSSADTQYF
TRBV11-2	TRBJ2-2	-	-	TGTGCCAGCAGCCCAGGACAGCCGGAGACCGGGGAGCTGTTTTTT	CASSPGQPETGELFF
TRBV11-2	TRBJ2-5	-	-	TGTGCCAGCAGCTTAGCCGGACTCATCCAAGAGACCCAGTACTTC	CASSLAGLIQETQYF
TRBV6-5	TRBJ1-1	-	-	TGTGCTTCAGCCATCTCAGTCGCGGCGAACACTGAAGCTTTCTTT	CASAISVAANTEAFF
TRBV2	TRBJ2-3	-	few	TGTGCCAGCAAATCCCAAGGGGGCACAGATACGCAGTATTTT	CASKSQGGTDTQYF
TRBV7-2	TRBJ1-1	-	many	TGTGCCAGCAGCCCCATAGGACAGCTGAACACTGAAGCTTTCTTT	CASSPIGQLNTEAFF
TRBV6-5	TRBJ2-7	TRBD1	few	TGTGCCAGCAGTCGCGGGACAGGGATCTTATACGAGCAGTACTTC	CASSRGTGILYEQYF
TRBV7-8	TRBJ1-5	-	-	TGTGCCAGCAGCTTAGCCAGGAGCAATCAGCCCCAGCATTTT	CASSLARSNQPQHF
TRBV7-2	TRBJ2-7	TRBD2	-	TGTGCCAGCAGCTTTGCGGGGGACCTTTACGAGCAGTACTTC	CASSFAGDLYEQYF
TRBV5-8	TRBJ2-7	-	-	TGTGCCAGCAGCTTTGAAACGGGAGCCTACGAGCAGTACTTC	CASSFETGAYEQYF
TRBV7-6	TRBJ2-3	-	-	TGTGCCAGCAGCTTAGGAGTGCGCACAGATACGCAGTATTTT	CASSLGVRTDTQYF
TRBV27	TRBJ2-7	-	-	TGTGCCAGCGGGGCCTTTTTTGACGAGCAGTACTTC	CASGAFFDEQYF
TRBV6-5	TRBJ2-7	-	-	TGTGCCAGCAGTTCCGTACCCCGGGGAAACTACGAGCAGTACTTC	CASSSVPRGNYEQYF
TRBV27	TRBJ2-7	TRBD2	-	TGTGCCAGCAGCGACAGACTAGCGGGAGACGAGCAGTACTTC	CASSDRLAGDEQYF
TRBV6-5	TRBJ2-7	-	-	TGTGCCAGCAGTTACGTCGACAGAACCTACGAGCAGTACTTC	CASSYVDRTYEQYF
TRBV19	TRBJ2-2	-	-	TGTGCCAGTAGTCCCCTTGCCGCGGAGGCCGGGGAGCTGTTTTTT	CASSPLAAEAGELFF
TRBV4-3	TRBJ2-2	-	-	TGCGCCAGCAGCCGCTTGGGACTCGATACGACCGGGGAGCTGTTTTTT	CASSRLGLDTTGELFF
TRBV7-2	TRBJ1-2	-	-	TGTGCCAGCAGCCCTACGGCTAACTATGGCTACACCTTC	CASSPTANYGYTF
TRBV9	TRBJ2-7	-	-	TGTGCCAGCAGCCCGTCCGGTGAGGTCTATCAGTACTTC	CASSPSGEVYQYF
TRBV29-1	TRBJ2-3	-	-	TGCAGCGTTGAAACCGCGGGGCCGGTCACAGATACGCAGTATTTT	CSVETAGPVTDTQYF
TRBV7-8	TRBJ2-7	TRBD2	once	TGTGCCAGCAGCTTCGAAGCGGGAGGGGTTGCCGAGCAGTACTTC	CASSFEAGGVAEQYF
TRBV6-5	TRBJ1-2	TRBD1	many	TGTGCCAGCAGTCGGCAGGGGGTGGATGGCTACACCTTC	CASSRQGVDGYTF
TRBV7-3	TRBJ2-2	TRBD2	-	TGTGCCAGCAGCTTCCCAGCAGGCGGGAGGAACACCGGGGAGCTGTTTTTT	CASSFPAGGRNTGELFF
TRBV9	TRBJ2-2	TRBD2	-	TGTGCCAGCAGCTCTTGGACTAGCGGGAACACCGGGGAGCTGTTTTTT	CASSSWTSGNTGELFF